The T cell receptor beta chain described here comes from a study of beta chain features in type 1 diabetes. Whole-study context: Patients looked much like healthy donors when it came to age, gender and cell yields.

Study observations and caveats: TCRB CDR3s from Type 1 diabetes patients were moderately but significantly shorter in all four CD4+ subsets. The study found fewer insertions and more deletions at VDJ junctions in type 1 diabetes patients.

This CDR3 has 15 residues. V lost 5 bases, J lost 6 bases, and 12 bases stayed unmatched. The germline V gene encodes CDR1 SEHNR and CDR2 FQNEAQ (reference sequence). cDNA synthesis used the whole RNA isolate, giving expressed TCRB sequences. The method was immunoSEQ multiplex PCR; TCRdb's version includes in-frame clones alone and lacks a portion of them. Among some 290,000 clones listed, roughly an eighth were seen once. Worth noting for this clone: What it recognizes is unknown.

The sequenced material came from naive CD4+ T cells from blood. The chain combines TRBV7-9 with TRBJ1-2, with TRBD1 matching 7 bases. The source of this sequence is a young man with type 1 diabetes. CDR3 in DNA: TGTGCCAGCAGCGATTACGGACAGGAGGGGGATGGCTACACCTTC. It specifies CASSDYGQEGDGYTF.